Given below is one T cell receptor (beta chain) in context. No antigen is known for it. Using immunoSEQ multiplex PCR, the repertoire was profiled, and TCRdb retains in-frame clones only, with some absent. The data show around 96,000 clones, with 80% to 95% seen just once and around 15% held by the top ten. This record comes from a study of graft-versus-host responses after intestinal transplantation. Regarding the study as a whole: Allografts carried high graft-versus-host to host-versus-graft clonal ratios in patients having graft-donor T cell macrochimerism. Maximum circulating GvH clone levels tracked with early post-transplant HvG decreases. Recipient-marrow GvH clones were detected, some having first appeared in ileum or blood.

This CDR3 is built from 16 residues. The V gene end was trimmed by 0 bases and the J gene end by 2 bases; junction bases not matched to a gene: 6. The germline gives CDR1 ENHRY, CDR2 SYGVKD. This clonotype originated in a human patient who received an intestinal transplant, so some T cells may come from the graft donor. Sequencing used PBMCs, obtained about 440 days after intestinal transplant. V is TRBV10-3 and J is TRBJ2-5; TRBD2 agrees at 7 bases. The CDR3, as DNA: TGTGCCATCAGTGAGTCGGGAAGCGGGGCACAAGAGACCCAGTACTTC. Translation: CAISESGSGAQETQYF.